These T cell receptor beta chains were read from a single sample in a study of blood T cell repertoires in COVID-19. This table comes from immunoSEQ multiplex PCR, and its TCRdb copy is limited to in-frame clones, with some not included. This repertoire shows around 68,000 clones, about 87% found once; its top ten account for less than 2.5%. Sequencing input: peripheral blood. Every receptor here comes from a human donor in a cohort sampled during active COVID-19. CDR3s include the opening cysteine and the closing phenylalanine or tryptophan. The D gene is left open where the match is weak. Clone size is not always given. Where it is, it says once, few, many or a class for expanded clones.

J,size,D,V,CDR3,DNA
TRBJ1-6,-,-,TRBV4-1,CASSHAFFRGNDSPLHF,TGCGCCAGCAGCCACGCCTTCTTTCGGGGGAATGATTCACCCCTCCACTTT
TRBJ2-2,once,-,TRBV5-6,CASSSAQGSGELFF,TGTGCCAGCAGCTCCGCACAGGGCAGCGGGGAGCTGTTTTTT
TRBJ2-7,-,TRBD1,TRBV4-2,CASSQEVGTVGEQYF,TGTGCCAGCAGCCAAGAAGTCGGGACAGTCGGCGAGCAGTACTTC
TRBJ1-1,-,-,TRBV12-5,CASGFSGNTEAFF,TGTGCTAGTGGTTTCTCGGGGAACACTGAAGCTTTCTTT
TRBJ1-5,few,-,TRBV19,CASSSGTVNQPQHF,TGTGCCAGTAGTAGCGGGACGGTCAATCAGCCCCAGCATTTT
TRBJ2-1,-,TRBD2,TRBV9,CASSRAGGDYNEQFF,TGTGCCAGCAGCAGAGCGGGGGGGGACTACAATGAGCAGTTCTTC
TRBJ2-2,-,-,TRBV19,CASSTFGGGELFF,TGTGCCAGTAGTACTTTCGGGGGCGGGGAGCTGTTTTTT
TRBJ2-7,-,-,TRBV27,CASSLQGFGPYEQYF,TGTGCCAGCAGTTTACAGGGCTTTGGACCCTACGAGCAGTACTTC
TRBJ1-3,-,-,TRBV30,CAWSVVQSPSNTIYF,TGTGCCTGGAGTGTGGTACAATCCCCCTCAAACACCATATATTTT
TRBJ2-1,-,TRBD1,TRBV5-1,CASRAGQGYNEQFF,TGCGCCAGCAGAGCGGGACAGGGCTACAATGAGCAGTTCTTC
TRBJ2-4,-,-,TRBV28,CASSSYAGGKNIQYF,TGTGCCAGCAGTTCCTACGCCGGGGGCAAAAACATTCAGTACTTC
TRBJ2-3,-,-,TRBV10-3,CAISDSFGGGDTRQYF,TGTGCCATCAGTGATTCCTTCGGTGGAGGAGATACGAGGCAGTATTTT
TRBJ2-7,-,TRBD2,TRBV28,CASIKGTSGRGDYEQYF,TGTGCCAGCATCAAGGGTACTAGCGGGAGAGGGGACTACGAGCAGTACTTC
TRBJ2-2,-,TRBD1,TRBV9,CASSGTGGNTGELFF,TGTGCCAGCAGCGGGACAGGGGGTAACACCGGGGAGCTGTTTTTT
TRBJ2-3,-,-,TRBV18,CASSPRGVSSTDTQYF,TGTGCCAGCTCACCACGGGGAGTCTCTAGCACAGATACGCAGTATTTT
TRBJ1-6,-,-,TRBV7-6,CASSSRVGGDSPLHF,TGTGCCAGCAGCTCCCGGGTCGGAGGTGATTCACCCCTCCACTTT
TRBJ1-1,-,-,TRBV6-2/TRBV6-3,CASSRISTANTEAFF,TGTGCCAGCAGCCGAATATCGACAGCGAACACTGAAGCTTTCTTT
TRBJ2-1,-,TRBD2,TRBV27,CASSPVGSGGAGEQFF,TGTGCCAGCAGTCCCGTGGGTAGCGGGGGGGCCGGGGAGCAGTTCTTC
TRBJ1-2,-,-,TRBV11-2,CASSLVVGAESGYTF,TGTGCCAGCAGCTTAGTCGTGGGCGCTGAGAGTGGCTACACCTTC
TRBJ1-5,-,-,TRBV10-3,CAISANRVPGEPQHF,TGTGCCATCAGCGCGAACAGGGTCCCCGGGGAGCCCCAGCATTTT
TRBJ2-1,-,TRBD2,TRBV5-5,CASSSGGAVNEQFF,TGTGCCAGCAGTAGCGGGGGGGCCGTCAATGAGCAGTTCTTC
TRBJ1-2,-,-,TRBV28,CASSLTGNSYGYTF,TGTGCCAGCAGTCTAACAGGGAACAGTTATGGCTACACCTTC
TRBJ1-2,-,TRBD1,TRBV5-1,CASSVLDRGDGYTF,TGCGCCAGCAGCGTTCTCGACAGGGGGGATGGCTACACCTTC
TRBJ2-1,-,TRBD2,TRBV10-1,CASSEFNGLAHVNEQFF,TGCGCCAGCAGTGAGTTTAACGGACTAGCGCACGTCAATGAGCAGTTCTTC
TRBJ2-6,few,-,TRBV19,CASTEGRAGANVLTF,TGTGCCAGTACAGAGGGTAGGGCTGGGGCCAACGTCCTGACTTTC
TRBJ1-2,medium-sized,-,TRBV7-9,CASSLAELRRSPF,TGTGCCAGCAGCTTAGCGGAGTTACGACGTTCTCCCTTC
TRBJ2-5,-,TRBD1,TRBV19,CASSSRAGGQETQYF,TGTGCCAGTAGTTCCCGGGCAGGGGGCCAAGAGACCCAGTACTTC
TRBJ2-7,-,TRBD1,TRBV27,CASSSTGWDYEQYF,TGTGCCAGCAGTTCGACAGGGTGGGACTACGAGCAGTACTTC
TRBJ2-7,-,TRBD2,TRBV11-2,CASSFGGGGYEQYF,TGTGCCAGCAGCTTTGGCGGGGGAGGGTACGAGCAGTACTTC
TRBJ1-1,-,TRBD1,TRBV19,CASSTGTGNTEAFF,TGTGCCAGTAGTACTGGGACAGGGAACACTGAAGCTTTCTTT
TRBJ1-4,once,-,TRBV7-9,CASTAGNEKLFF,TGTGCCAGCACTGCCGGTAATGAAAAACTGTTTTTT
TRBJ2-3,-,-,TRBV20-1,CSVRRTDAQYF,TGCAGTGTTCGGCGCACAGATGCGCAGTATTTT
TRBJ2-3,-,-,TRBV29-1,CSVLVHTDTQYF,TGCAGCGTTCTGGTACACACAGATACGCAGTATTTT